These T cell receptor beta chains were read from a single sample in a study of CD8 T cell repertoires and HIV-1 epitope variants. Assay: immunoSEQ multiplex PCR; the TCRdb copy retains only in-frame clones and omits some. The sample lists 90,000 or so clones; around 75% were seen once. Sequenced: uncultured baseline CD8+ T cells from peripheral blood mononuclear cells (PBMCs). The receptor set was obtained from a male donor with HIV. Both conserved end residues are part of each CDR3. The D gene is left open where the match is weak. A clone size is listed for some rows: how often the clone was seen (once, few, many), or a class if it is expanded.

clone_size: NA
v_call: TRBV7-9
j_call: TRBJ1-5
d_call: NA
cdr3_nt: TGTGCCAGCAGTCAAGGACAGCTCGATAGCAATCAGCCCCAGCATTTT
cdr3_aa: CASSQGQLDSNQPQHF

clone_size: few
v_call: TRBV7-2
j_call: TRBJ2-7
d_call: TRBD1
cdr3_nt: TGTGCCAGCACCCCCCCAGGGGGCGCGGGGGAGCAGTACTTC
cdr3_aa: CASTPPGGAGEQYF

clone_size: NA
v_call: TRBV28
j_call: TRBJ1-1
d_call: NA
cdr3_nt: TGTGCCAGCAAGATCCTAGGGGTTAGCGTAGCTTTCTTT
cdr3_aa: CASKILGVSVAFF

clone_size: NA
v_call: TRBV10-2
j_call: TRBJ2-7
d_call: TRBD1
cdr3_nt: TGCGCCAGCAGTGAGTCGACAGGGGGCGCTTCCGAGCAGTACTTC
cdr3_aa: CASSESTGGASEQYF

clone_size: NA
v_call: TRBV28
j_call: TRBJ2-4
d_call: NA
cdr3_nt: TGTGCCAGCAGTTTCCCGGGACCCCTAGGAGACATTCAGTACTTC
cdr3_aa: CASSFPGPLGDIQYF

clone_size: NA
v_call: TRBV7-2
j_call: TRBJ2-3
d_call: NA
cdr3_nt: TGTGCCAGCAGCGCGACTAGGACAGATACGCAGTATTTT
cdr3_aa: CASSATRTDTQYF

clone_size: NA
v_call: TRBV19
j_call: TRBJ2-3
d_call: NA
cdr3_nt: TGTGCCAGCCAGGACTACCCGAGATCTGGCACAGATACGCAGTATTTT
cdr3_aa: CASQDYPRSGTDTQYF

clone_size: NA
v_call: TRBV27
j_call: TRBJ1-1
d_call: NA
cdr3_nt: TGTGCCAGCAGTTTTTCGAGGGGGTTAGGTACTGAAGCTTTCTTT
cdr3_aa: CASSFSRGLGTEAFF

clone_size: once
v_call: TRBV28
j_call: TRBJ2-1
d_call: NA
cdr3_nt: TGTGCCAGCAGTTTATTGGCTACCTCCTACAATGAGCAGTTCTTC
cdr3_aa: CASSLLATSYNEQFF

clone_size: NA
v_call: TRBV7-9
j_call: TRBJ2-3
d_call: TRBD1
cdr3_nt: TGTGCCAGCAGCTTAAGACAGGGAACCGATACGCAGTATTTT
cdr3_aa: CASSLRQGTDTQYF

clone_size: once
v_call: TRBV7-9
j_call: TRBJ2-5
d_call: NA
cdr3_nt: TGTGCCAGCAGCTTTATCCCGGCGGAACAAGAGACCCAGTACTTC
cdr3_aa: CASSFIPAEQETQYF

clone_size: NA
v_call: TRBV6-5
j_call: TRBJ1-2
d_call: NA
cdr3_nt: TGTGCCAGCAGTTACGCGGCAACGACACGAAACTATGGCTACACCTTC
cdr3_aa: CASSYAATTRNYGYTF

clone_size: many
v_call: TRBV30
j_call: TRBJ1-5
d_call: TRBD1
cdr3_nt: TGTGCCTGGAGTACAGGACAGGGTGTCGGCAATCAGCCCCAGCATTTT
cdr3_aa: CAWSTGQGVGNQPQHF

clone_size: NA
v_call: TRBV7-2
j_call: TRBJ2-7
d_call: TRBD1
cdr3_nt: TGTGCCAGCAGCACGCCGCCGGGACAGGGAGTAGGCTACGAGCAGTACTTC
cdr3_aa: CASSTPPGQGVGYEQYF

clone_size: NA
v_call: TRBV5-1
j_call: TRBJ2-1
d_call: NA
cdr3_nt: TGCGCCAGCAGCTTGGGGACCGGGACTGGATACAATGAGCAGTTCTTC
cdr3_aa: CASSLGTGTGYNEQFF

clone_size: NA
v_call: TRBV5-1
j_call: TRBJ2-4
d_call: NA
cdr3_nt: TGCGCCAGCAGCCTGGGTAGTTCCAAAAACATTCAGTACTTC
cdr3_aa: CASSLGSSKNIQYF

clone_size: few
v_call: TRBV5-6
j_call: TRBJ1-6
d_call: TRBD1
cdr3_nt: TGTGCCACACGGACAGGGCCCTCGAGGAATTCACCCCTCCACTTT
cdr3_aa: CATRTGPSRNSPLHF

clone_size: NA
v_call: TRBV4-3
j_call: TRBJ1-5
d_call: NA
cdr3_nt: TGCGCCAGCAGCCAAGATAATTCGGACAGCGGCAATCAGCCCCAGCATTTT
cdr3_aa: CASSQDNSDSGNQPQHF

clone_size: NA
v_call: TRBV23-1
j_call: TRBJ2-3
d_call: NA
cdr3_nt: TGCGCCAGCAGTCACGAGGAGACTAGCACAGATACGCAGTATTTT
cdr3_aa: CASSHEETSTDTQYF

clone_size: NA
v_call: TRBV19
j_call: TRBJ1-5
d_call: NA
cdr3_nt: TGTGCCAGTAGTATAGGGGTAGCGACTCAGCCCCAGCATTTT
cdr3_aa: CASSIGVATQPQHF

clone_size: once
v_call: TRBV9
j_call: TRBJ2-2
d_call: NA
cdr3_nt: TGTGCCAGCAGCCCCGTAATAGCTTCCACCGGGGAGCTGTTTTTT
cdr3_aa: CASSPVIASTGELFF

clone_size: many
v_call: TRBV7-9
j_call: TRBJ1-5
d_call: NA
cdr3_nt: TGTGCCAGCAGCTTCTCGACAAGGGGTGGCAATCAGCCCCAGCATTTT
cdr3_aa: CASSFSTRGGNQPQHF

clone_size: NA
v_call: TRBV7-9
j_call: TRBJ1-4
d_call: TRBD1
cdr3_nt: TGTGCCAGCAGCGAGGGACAGGGGGCGCGAGAAAAACTGTTTTTT
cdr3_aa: CASSEGQGAREKLFF

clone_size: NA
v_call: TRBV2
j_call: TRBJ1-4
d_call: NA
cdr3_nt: TGTGCCAGCAAACCAGATGGTAATGAAAAACTGTTTTTT
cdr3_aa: CASKPDGNEKLFF

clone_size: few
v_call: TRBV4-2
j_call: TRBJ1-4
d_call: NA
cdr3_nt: TGTGCCAGCAGCTCGCACCCTGAAAAACTGTTTTTT
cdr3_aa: CASSSHPEKLFF

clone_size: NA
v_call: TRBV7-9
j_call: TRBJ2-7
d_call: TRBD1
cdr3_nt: TGTGCCAGCAGCCATCGGACAGGGGGCTCCTACGAGCAGTACTTC
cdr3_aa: CASSHRTGGSYEQYF

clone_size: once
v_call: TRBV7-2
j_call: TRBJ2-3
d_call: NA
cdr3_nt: TGTGCCAGCAGAAACGGCACAGATACGCAGTATTTT
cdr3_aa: CASRNGTDTQYF

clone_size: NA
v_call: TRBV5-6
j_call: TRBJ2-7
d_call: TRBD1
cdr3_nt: TGTGCCAGCAGCTTGGCCAGTGAATTCGACAGGGGACTCATCTACGAGCAGTACTTC
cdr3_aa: CASSLASEFDRGLIYEQYF

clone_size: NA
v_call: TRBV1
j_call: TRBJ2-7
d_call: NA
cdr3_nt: TGCACCAGCAGGCCCTACTCGTGGATTACGGAGAAGACCTACGAGCAGTACTTC
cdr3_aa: CTSRPYSWITEKTYEQYF

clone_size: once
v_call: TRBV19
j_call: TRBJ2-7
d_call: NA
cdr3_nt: TGTGCCAGTAGTTCCGCAGGGGCCGAGCAGTACTTC
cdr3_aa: CASSSAGAEQYF

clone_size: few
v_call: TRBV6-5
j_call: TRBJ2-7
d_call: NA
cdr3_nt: TGTGCCAGCAGCCCCGGGGCGATTACCTACGAGCAGTACTTC
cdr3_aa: CASSPGAITYEQYF

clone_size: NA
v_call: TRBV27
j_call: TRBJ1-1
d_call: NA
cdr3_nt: TGTGCCAGCAGACCACTTCCAGAGGATACTGAAGCTTTCTTT
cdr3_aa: CASRPLPEDTEAFF

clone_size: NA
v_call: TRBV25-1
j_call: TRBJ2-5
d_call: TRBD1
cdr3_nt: TGTGCCAGCAGTGAACGGACAGGGCAAGAGACCCAGTACTTC
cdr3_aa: CASSERTGQETQYF

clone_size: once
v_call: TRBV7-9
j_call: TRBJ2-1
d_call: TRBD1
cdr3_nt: TGTGCCAGCAGCCAATCCGGGACAGGGACCTACAATGAGCAGTTCTTC
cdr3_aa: CASSQSGTGTYNEQFF

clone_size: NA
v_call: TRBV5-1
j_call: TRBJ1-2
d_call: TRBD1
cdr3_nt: TGCGCCAGCAGCGCCGACAGGGGTGGCTACACCTTC
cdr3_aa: CASSADRGGYTF

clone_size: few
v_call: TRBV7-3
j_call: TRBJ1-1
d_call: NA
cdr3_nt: TGTGCCAGCAGCTTAACGCAGGACGCTGAAGCTTTCTTT
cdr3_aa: CASSLTQDAEAFF

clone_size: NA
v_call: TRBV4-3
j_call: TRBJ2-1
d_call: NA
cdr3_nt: TGCGCCAGCAGCCAAGTTAACAGGGTAAACAATGAGCAGTTCTTC
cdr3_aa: CASSQVNRVNNEQFF

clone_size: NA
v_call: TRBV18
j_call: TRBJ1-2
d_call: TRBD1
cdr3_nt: TGTGCCAGCTCACCAAGGGTCGGGACAGCGAACTATGGCTACACCTTC
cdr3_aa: CASSPRVGTANYGYTF

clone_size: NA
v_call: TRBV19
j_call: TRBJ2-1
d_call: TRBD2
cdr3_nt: TGTGCCAGTAGTATAGTGGGCGGGGGGGCCTCCTACAATGAGCAGTTCTTC
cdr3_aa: CASSIVGGGASYNEQFF

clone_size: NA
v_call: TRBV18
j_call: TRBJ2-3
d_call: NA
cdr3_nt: TGTGCCAGCTCACCACCATTCACAGATACGCAGTATTTT
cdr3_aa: CASSPPFTDTQYF

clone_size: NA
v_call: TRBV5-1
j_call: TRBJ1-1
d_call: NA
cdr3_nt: TGCGCCAGCAGCTTGGACCAGAACACTGAAGCTTTCTTT
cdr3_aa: CASSLDQNTEAFF

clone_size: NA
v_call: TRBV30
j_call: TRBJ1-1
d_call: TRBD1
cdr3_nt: TGTGCCTGGAGTACCGGGACAGGGGGCCGGACTGAAGCTTTCTTT
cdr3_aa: CAWSTGTGGRTEAFF